This entry features one T cell receptor beta chain sequence. This clonotype was seen once. Its antigen remains unidentified. A much larger clone differs by one base, so this may be a read error. Libraries were built with PCR. The sequencer listed for this sample is Illumina HiSeq 2500. Molecular barcoding was employed in the preparation of TCR libraries, with unique molecular identifiers being used to normalize TCRbeta repertoire quantification. Starting from the raw public reads, TCRdb applied fastp trimming at Q25, assembled clones with MiXCR and retained in-frame beta chains. Each entry merges the rows of one CDR3 protein and shows their most common DNA and genes. The sample profile shows around 680,000 distinct CDR3 sequences; around a sixth of them were found once. The leading ten clones occupy about 1.1% of the sample. The sample comes from a study of T-cell reconstitution after alpha-beta-depleted transplantation in children (dated by TCRdb to the mid-2010s). Study-level background: Using TCR repertoire profiling, the study followed T-cell immune reconstitution in a quantitative way in children after TCRalphabeta/CD19-depleted allogeneic hematopoietic cell transplantation.

The germline ends are 9 bases apart after V is trimmed by 0 bases and J by 1 base. According to the germline V gene, CDR1 reads ENHRY and CDR2 reads SYGVKD. Its CDR3 holds 15 amino acids, cysteine through phenylalanine. Kept here is only the CDR3 DNA, which spans 45 bases and is read in frame from base 1. Sequencing used PBMCs from the stem cell graft donor, obtained from the stem cell graft. Rearrangement joined TRBV10-3 to TRBJ1-1, with no confidently assigned D gene. The clonotype originates from a human donor who donated a stem cell graft to a child with acute myeloid leukemia. The base sequence is TGTGCCATCAGTGAGTCGGTGACGGAGAACACTGAAGCTTTCTTT. Its protein reads: CAISESVTENTEAFF.